These 19 T cell receptor beta chains share one sample of origin, sequenced in a study of beta chain features in type 1 diabetes. The isolated RNA, all of it, was reverse transcribed, so expressed TCRB transcripts were what got sequenced. Clones were sequenced by immunoSEQ multiplex PCR, and TCRdb holds only the in-frame ones, with some missing. Here the sample spans about 620,000 clones, around a sixth being singletons. The material sequenced was naive CD4+ T cells from blood. These receptors all stem from a man younger than 35 in good health.

This clone has more than one count but fewer than ten. V gene TRBV5-4 combines with J gene TRBJ2-5; tentative D call: TRBD2 (6 bases). The CDR3 length is 14 residues. Trimming stripped 5 bases from V and 0 bases from J, with 11 bases between. CDR1 and CDR2 from the germline V gene are SGHNT and YYREEE (reference sequence). DNA for the CDR3: TGTGCCAGCAGTCGGGAGACGTACCAAGAGACCCAGTACTTC. This encodes CASSRETYQETQYF.

This clone occurred a few times. This sequence joins TRBV5-1 and TRBJ2-1; 9 nucleotides match TRBD2. There are 14 residues in the CDR3. Germline V CDR1 and CDR2: SGHRS, YFSETQ. Trimming at V came to 0 bases and at J to 9 bases, leaving 4 bases not matched to a gene. For the CDR3, the DNA is TGCGCCAGCAGCTTGGGGGGACTAGCTGGTGAGCAGTTCTTC. Amino acids: CASSLGGLAGEQFF.

This clone turned up a few times. V usage is TRBV5-1 and J usage is TRBJ2-7; no reliable D call. The ends were cut back, 7 bases at V and 2 bases at J, with 19 bases in the middle. This CDR3 spans 15 amino acids. In germline, CDR1 is SGHRS, CDR2 YFSETQ. The CDR3, as DNA: TGCGCCAGCTTTTCCGCCCCGGACCTGACCTACGAGCAGTACTTC. The encoded protein is CASFSAPDLTYEQYF.

This rearrangement joins TRBV6-5 to TRBJ2-7; D gene ambiguous. Germline V gene lookup returns CDR1 MNHEY and CDR2 SVGAGI. V lost 2 bases and J 2 bases, leaving 10 bases between the germline ends. CDR3 length equals 14 residues. CDR3 coding DNA: TGTGCCAGCAGTTACGAACAGACTCCCTACGAGCAGTACTTC. It specifies CASSYEQTPYEQYF.

The sample holds a few counts of this clone. The rearrangement joins TRBV6-5 to TRBJ1-2; D unresolved. Trimming removed 2 bases from V and 7 bases from J, with 8 bases in between. Germline assignment: CDR1 MNHEY and CDR2 SVGAGI. The CDR3 loop spans 12 amino acids. The CDR3: CASSYGVSGYTF. DNA for the CDR3: TGTGCCAGCAGTTACGGGGTCAGTGGCTACACCTTC.

This clone appeared many times. This chain joins TRBV7-9 and TRBJ2-7; 7 bases fit TRBD2. The V and J ends lost 6 bases and 5 bases, in that order; junction bases with no gene match: 16. Germline values: CDR1 SEHNR, CDR2 FQNEAQ (reference sequence). The CDR3 totals 16 residues. The CDR3 here is CASRAAGPRPLHEQYF. DNA of the CDR3: TGTGCCAGCAGGGCAGCGGGACCGCGGCCCCTTCACGAGCAGTACTTC.

The CDR3 bases are TGTGCCAGCAGTCCTGACAGGGGACGAGAGACCCAGTACTTC. This encodes CASSPDRGRETQYF. This rearrangement joins TRBV27 to TRBJ2-5; 8 bases align to TRBD1. Losses at the gene ends were 5 bases for V and 4 bases for J; bases not matched to a gene: 6. Germline V gives CDR1 MNHEY, CDR2 SMNVEV (reference sequence). CDR3 length equals 14 residues.

This clone has more than one count but fewer than ten. The chain combines TRBV5-4 with TRBJ2-2; D is ambiguous. V shed 2 bases and J shed 5 bases, with 19 bases lying between them. The germline gives CDR1 SGHNT, CDR2 YYREEE (reference sequence). This CDR3 has 17 residues. This CDR3 is CASSFLNPTVITGELFF. The CDR3 DNA follows: TGTGCCAGCAGCTTTTTGAATCCTACGGTGATAACCGGGGAGCTGTTTTTT.

This clone turned up a few times. This chain links TRBV10-3 with TRBJ2-1; 10 positions agree with TRBD1. Looked up from germline, CDR1 is ENHRY and CDR2 is SYGVKD. The CDR3 length is 14 residues. Trimming removed 6 bases from V and 6 bases from J; junction bases left unmatched: 5. The CDR3 bases are TGTGCCATCAGGACAGGGGGCAATCCCAATGAGCAGTTCTTC. Translated, it gives CAIRTGGNPNEQFF.

V usage is TRBV9 and J usage is TRBJ2-1, with D perhaps TRBD1 (5 bases). Trimming pared 1 base from V and 9 bases from J, leaving 11 bases between. CDR3 size: 13 residues. Looked up from germline, CDR1 is SGDLS and CDR2 is YYNGEE. Written as DNA, the CDR3 is TGTGCCAGCAGCGTACAGGGTCTCGGTGAGCAGTTCTTC. This codes for CASSVQGLGEQFF.

This sequence joins TRBV4-2 and TRBJ1-2; TRBD1 matches at 7 bases. Germline CDR1 is LGHNA and CDR2 is YNFKEQ. The CDR3 loop spans 15 amino acids. V shed 5 bases, J shed 4 bases, and the junction held 10 bases outside the gene matches. CDR3 bases: TGTGCCAGCAGCGCCGAAGACAGGGTTCTCTATGGCTACACCTTC. Protein: CASSAEDRVLYGYTF.

The rearrangement links TRBV7-2 to TRBJ1-1; 7 bases align to TRBD1. The CDR3 has 16 amino acids. The germline V gene has CDR1 SGHTA and CDR2 FQGNSA. V trimming: 0 bases; J trimming: 0 bases; junction bases outside the gene matches: 4. The CDR3, as DNA: TGTGCCAGCAGCTTAGCGAGGGGGCGCTTGAACACTGAAGCTTTCTTT. This translates into CASSLARGRLNTEAFF. The full variable domain, completed using reference TRBV7-2 and TRBJ1-1, is GAGVSQSPSNKVTEKGKDVELRCDPISGHTALYWYRQSLGQGLEFLIYFQGNSAPDKSGLPSDRFSAERTGGSVSTLTIQRTQQEDSAVYLCASSLARGRLNTEAFFGQGTRLTVV.

The sample holds a few counts of this clone. The chain is built from TRBV4-1 and TRBJ2-7, with 9 nucleotides matching TRBD2. The ends lost 4 bases at V and 2 bases at J; junction bases unmatched: 6. Germline assignment: CDR1 MGHRA and CDR2 YSYEKL. The CDR3 has 15 amino acids. The CDR3 is CASSLPTSGTYEQYF. The CDR3, as DNA: TGCGCCAGCAGCCTCCCGACTAGCGGAACCTACGAGCAGTACTTC.

This clone occurred a few times. The CDR3 DNA follows: TGTGCCAGCAGCGGCACAGGGAAATCCCTCACTGAAGCTTTCTTT. Encoded protein: CASSGTGKSLTEAFF. The rearrangement joins TRBV5-4 to TRBJ1-1, with D possibly TRBD1 on 6 matching bases. V dropped 4 bases and J dropped 4 bases, with 17 bases sitting between them. The CDR3 runs to 15 residues. The germline gives CDR1 SGHNT, CDR2 YYREEE (reference sequence).

The chain uses TRBV5-4 and TRBJ1-3; D not resolved. V was trimmed by 3 bases and J by 0 bases, leaving 10 bases between them. Germline V gene sequence: CDR1 SGHNT, CDR2 YYREEE (reference sequence). The CDR3 consists of 15 residues. The chain's CDR3 is CASSSQRDSGNTIYF. CDR3 bases: TGTGCCAGCAGCTCCCAGAGGGACTCTGGAAACACCATATATTTT.

The rearrangement links TRBV5-1 to TRBJ2-3; 9 nucleotides match TRBD2. CDR3 length: 13 residues. The V gene end was trimmed by 4 bases and the J gene end by 4 bases; junction bases not matched to a gene: 1. Germline-derived CDR1 and CDR2 are SGHRS and YFSETQ. The CDR3 bases are TGCGCCAGCAGCCGCGGGGGGGCAGATACGCAGTATTTT. This gives the protein CASSRGGADTQYF.

The V and J genes are TRBV6-6 and TRBJ2-6; D may be TRBD1 or TRBD2 (5 bases each). Germline assignment: CDR1 MNHNY and CDR2 SVGAGI (reference sequence). The V end was cut by 0 bases, the J end by 1 base, with 7 bases between. This CDR3 spans 16 amino acids. The CDR3: CASSYSRGSGANVLTF. As DNA, the CDR3 is TGTGCCAGCAGTTACTCGAGGGGATCTGGGGCCAACGTCCTGACTTTC.

A few counts support this clone. The J gene is TRBJ1-4, the V gene TRBV27; unclear D gene. V lost 2 bases, J lost 3 bases, and 10 bases lay in between. This CDR3 contains 15 residues. The V gene's germline CDR1 is MNHEY and CDR2 SMNVEV (reference sequence). CDR3 region: CASSLRGVANEKLFF. CDR3 nucleotide sequence: TGTGCCAGCAGTTTACGCGGGGTGGCTAATGAAAAACTGTTTTTT.

The chain uses TRBV18 and TRBJ2-3; possibly TRBD1 or TRBD2 for D (5 bases each). The germline V gene has CDR1 KGHSH and CDR2 LQKENI. Trimming took 3 bases from V and 7 from J, leaving 20 bases between them. This CDR3 spans 16 amino acids. Here the CDR3 DNA reads TGTGCCAGCTCACCTAGGACCCGAGGGGCGGTTAATACGCAGTATTTT. The encoded protein is CASSPRTRGAVNTQYF.